Included here is one T cell receptor (beta chain) sequence, with context. Its specificity is unknown. This entry is derived from a study of T cell responses to AZD1222 COVID-19 vaccine. Study-wide results and limits: The breadth and depth of Spike-specific TCRs increased once two AZD1222 doses had been given. White British people made up most donors, females outnumbered males, and clonal diversity was possibly underestimated. With dominance at 160-218 and 743-854, vaccine-associated CD4 TCRs spanned spike.

The V gene's germline CDR1 is MNHEY and CDR2 SMNVEV (reference sequence). CDR3 length: 16 residues. The V segment lost 2 bases and the J segment 1 base; nucleotides outside the gene matches: 7. The table came from immunoSEQ multiplex PCR; TCRdb's copy has only in-frame clones and leaves some out. The table includes 110,000 or so clones, roughly 88% detected once. The receptor was derived from an adult in good health. This chain uses TRBV27 with TRBJ2-7; TRBD1 aligns across 8 bases. The sequenced sample was peripheral blood, obtained on day 0 of MenACWY control vaccination. Written as DNA, the CDR3 is TGTGCCAGCAGTTTACTCAAAACAGGGGGTTCCTACGAGCAGTACTTC. Its translation is CASSLLKTGGSYEQYF.